This TCR beta chain was recovered during a study of response to subunit inactivated influenza vaccine. This clonotype was observed a few times. MiXCR, applied by TCRdb to the RT-PCR reads, yields one record per CDR3 protein. The repertoire holds about 530,000 distinct CDR3 sequences, 10% to 15% seen once, with about an eighth in the top ten. This clonotype was sampled from a man aged 45 to 65 who received an inactivated influenza vaccine. The sequencing here drew on PBMCs from blood, taken more than 35 days after vaccination.

The CDR3 bases are TGTGCCAGCAGCAAGCAGGACAGGGGGAATGGTTACGAGCAGTACTTC. Its protein product is CASSKQDRGNGYEQYF. V usage is TRBV7-9 and J usage is TRBJ2-7; 10 nucleotides match TRBD1. Losses at the gene ends were 5 bases for V and 4 bases for J; bases not matched to a gene: 11. Germline V gene data show CDR1 as SEHNR and CDR2 as FQNEAQ (reference sequence). The CDR3 contains 16 residues.